Below, 9 T cell receptor beta chains from the same sample are listed, as sequenced in a study of neurological immune-mediated disorders. TCRdb recomputed calls from the 5' RACE reads with MiXCR, one row per CDR3 protein. The sample lists about 52,000 distinct CDR3 sequences, around 4% seen once, with over 5% in the top ten. The specimen was PBMCs. The receptors here all came from a man in his 60s with multiple sclerosis.

This clonotype occurred many times. The chain is built from TRBV5-1 and TRBJ1-1; D remains unclear. V dropped 7 bases and J dropped 6 bases, with 13 bases sitting between them. The CDR3 extends over 12 amino acids. From germline, CDR1 is SGHRS and CDR2 YFSETQ. This CDR3 reads CASRLRESEAFF. As DNA, the CDR3 is TGCGCCAGCCGTCTTCGGGAATCTGAAGCTTTCTTT.

This clonotype was seen repeatedly, ten times or more. The V and J genes are TRBV7-9 and TRBJ2-2; D is undetermined. V was cut by 6 bases and J by 1 base, with 12 bases left in between. This CDR3 has 15 residues. Germline CDR1 SEHNR, CDR2 FQNEAQ (reference sequence). The CDR3 here is CASRPTVGNTGELFF. The CDR3 DNA reads TGTGCCAGCAGACCAACCGTAGGGAACACCGGGGAGCTGTTTTTT.

This clonotype has at least ten counts. V and J are TRBV5-1 and TRBJ1-3, with D unclear. CDR1 is SGHRS, CDR2 YFSETQ, per germline. Between the trimmed V and J ends, which lost 0 bases and 4 bases, there was a span of 8 bases. This CDR3 region has 14 residues. The CDR3 here is CASSLVGYGNTIYF. The CDR3, as DNA: TGCGCCAGCAGCTTGGTAGGATACGGAAACACCATATATTTT.

In this sample, this clonotype turned up many times. The rearrangement uses TRBV12-3 or TRBV12-4 and TRBJ1-6; a possible D gene is TRBD1 (5 bases). The CDR3 is 14 amino acids. Between the trimmed V and J ends, which lost 5 bases and 6 bases, there was a span of 11 bases. CDR3 in DNA: TGTGCCAGCAGTACCGGGACGGTTAATTCACCCCTCCACTTT. Protein product: CASSTGTVNSPLHF.

The chain carries TRBV12-3 or TRBV12-4 and TRBJ2-2; the D gene is possibly TRBD2 (6 bases). CDR3 length: 13 amino acids. V lost 8 bases and J 3 bases, leaving 10 bases between the germline ends. As DNA, the CDR3 is TGTGCCAGCGGGCAGCGGGACACCGGGGAGCTGTTTTTT. It encodes CASGQRDTGELFF.

This clonotype was recorded at least ten times. J is TRBJ2-5 and V is TRBV10-3; 7 bases agree with TRBD2. Germline V gene sequence: CDR1 ENHRY, CDR2 SYGVKD. V gave up 5 bases and J gave up 5 bases; unmatched junction bases: 11. The CDR3 totals 15 residues. The CDR3 bases are TGTGCCATCAGTCCAACCGGGACTACGAGTGAGACCCAGTACTTC. Protein: CAISPTGTTSETQYF.

This clonotype was picked up many times. V gene TRBV5-1 combines with J gene TRBJ1-5; TRBD1 aligns across 7 bases. Per the germline V gene, CDR1 is SGHRS and CDR2 is YFSETQ. J gave up 5 bases and V 4 bases, and 6 bases lay outside the gene matches. This CDR3 spans 14 amino acids. The chain's CDR3 is CASSPRGGHQPQHF. DNA of the CDR3: TGCGCCAGCAGCCCAAGAGGGGGCCATCAGCCCCAGCATTTT.

This clonotype was counted many times. This chain's CDR3 is CASSRIGTGDSPLHF. DNA for the CDR3: TGTGCCAGCTCCCGGATCGGGACAGGGGATTCACCCCTCCACTTT. The gene calls are TRBV18 and TRBJ1-6; the match to TRBD1 covers 10 bases. Trimming removed 6 bases from V and 8 bases from J; junction bases left unmatched: 7. CDR1 is KGHSH, CDR2 LQKENI, per germline. The CDR3 has 15 residues.

This clonotype was observed at least ten times. This chain uses TRBV5-1 with TRBJ2-7; D is unresolved. The CDR3 is 18 residues long. V gave up 0 bases and J gave up 0 bases, with 19 bases separating them. Germline V gives CDR1 SGHRS, CDR2 YFSETQ. In DNA form, the CDR3 reads TGCGCCAGCAGCTTGGGAGGCTCCGAGCCGACCTCCTCCTACGAGCAGTACTTC. Translated, it gives CASSLGGSEPTSSYEQYF.